The T cell receptor beta chain under discussion was sequenced for a study of cytomegalovirus exposure and HLA in healthy donors. PCR was performed using 60 Vbeta and 13 Jbeta primers. Some clones are missing from TCRdb's copy, which holds only in-frame ones; the method was immunoSEQ multiplex PCR. Of fewer than 120,000 clones in the sample, around 79% were seen once. Each donor was nominally healthy when sampled (though unrecorded immune exposures were likely). Trimming cost V 5 bases and J 10 bases, with 9 bases left between them. The CDR3 has 11 amino acids. Germline V gives CDR1 MDHEN, CDR2 SYDVKM.

This sequence originates from a woman in her 30s in good health and CMV-seronegative. This chain links TRBV28 with TRBJ2-1; D gene ambiguous. What was sequenced was PBMCs. CDR3 DNA: TGTGCCAGCAGTCCCCGGTCAGAGCAGTTCTTC. This encodes CASSPRSEQFF.